This T cell receptor (beta chain) was identified in a study of blood T cell repertoires in COVID-19. Overall study: The samples span acute and convalescent COVID-19 from the United States, Italy and Spain. PBMCs, B-cell-depleted T cells, or T cells provided the cDNA or gDNA that made up the material.

CDR3 size: 18 residues. J lost 1 base, V lost 1 base, and 5 bases had no gene match. Germline V CDR1 and CDR2: PRHDT, FYEKMQ (reference sequence). In the authors' workflow: Estimated nucleated cell counts came from reference gene primer amplification. Profiled with immunoSEQ multiplex PCR; TCRdb holds only in-frame clones, not every one. V, J and clone size are taken as reported in that table, and D and trimming were inferred from the DNA itself. The sample has some 200,000 clones; 60% to 80% are singletons. This TCR came from an older woman with acute or convalescent COVID-19. The specimen was peripheral blood. The chain combines TRBV13 with TRBJ2-3; 13 bases fit TRBD2. The CDR3 nucleotides read TGTGCCAGCAGCTTAGCGACTAGCGGGAGGTATCGCACAGATACGCAGTATTTT. Translation gives CASSLATSGRYRTDTQYF.